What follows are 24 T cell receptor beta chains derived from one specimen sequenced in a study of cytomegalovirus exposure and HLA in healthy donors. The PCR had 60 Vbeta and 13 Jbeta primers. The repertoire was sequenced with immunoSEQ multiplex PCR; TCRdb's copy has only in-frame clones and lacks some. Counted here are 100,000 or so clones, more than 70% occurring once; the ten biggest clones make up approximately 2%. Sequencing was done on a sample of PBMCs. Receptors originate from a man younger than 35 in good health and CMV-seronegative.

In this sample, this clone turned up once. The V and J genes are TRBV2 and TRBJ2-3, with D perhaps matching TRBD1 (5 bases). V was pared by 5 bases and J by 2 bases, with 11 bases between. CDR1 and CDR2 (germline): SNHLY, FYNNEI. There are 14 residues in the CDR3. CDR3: CASSPDSLTDTQYF. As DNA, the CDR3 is TGTGCCAGCAGTCCAGACAGCCTCACAGATACGCAGTATTTT.

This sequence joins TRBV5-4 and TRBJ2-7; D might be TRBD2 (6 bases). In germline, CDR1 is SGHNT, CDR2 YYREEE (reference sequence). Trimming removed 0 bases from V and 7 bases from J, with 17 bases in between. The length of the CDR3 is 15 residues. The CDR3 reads CASSLAGGAPREQYF. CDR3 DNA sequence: TGTGCCAGCAGCTTGGCTGGAGGGGCCCCACGGGAGCAGTACTTC.

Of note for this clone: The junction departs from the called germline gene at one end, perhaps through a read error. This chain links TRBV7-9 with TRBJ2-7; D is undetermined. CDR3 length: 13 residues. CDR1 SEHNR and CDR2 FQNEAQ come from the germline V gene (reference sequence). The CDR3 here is CSSSFSVSYEQYF. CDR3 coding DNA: TGTTCCAGCAGCTTTTCGGTTTCCTACGAGCAGTACTTC.

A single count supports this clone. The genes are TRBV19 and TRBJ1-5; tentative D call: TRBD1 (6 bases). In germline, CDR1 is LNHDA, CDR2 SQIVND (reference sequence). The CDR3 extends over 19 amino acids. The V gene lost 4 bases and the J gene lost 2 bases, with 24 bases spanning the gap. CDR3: CASSNSGFLRDTGNQPQHF. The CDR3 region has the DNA TGTGCCAGTAGTAATAGTGGGTTTTTAAGGGACACCGGCAATCAGCCCCAGCATTTT.

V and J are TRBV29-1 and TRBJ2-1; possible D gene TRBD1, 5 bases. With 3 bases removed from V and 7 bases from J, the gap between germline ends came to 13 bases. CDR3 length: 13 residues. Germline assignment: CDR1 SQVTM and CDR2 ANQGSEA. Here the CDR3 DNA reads TGCAGCGTTGAGGGGATGGGGCGTAATGAGCAGTTCTTC. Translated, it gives CSVEGMGRNEQFF.

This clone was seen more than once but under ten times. This CDR3 is CASMAGVVSYEQYF. For the CDR3, the DNA is TGTGCCAGCATGGCAGGGGTGGTCAGCTACGAGCAGTACTTC. This chain links TRBV2 with TRBJ2-7, with a weak D call TRBD1 (6 bases). The V gene's germline CDR1 is SNHLY and CDR2 FYNNEI. Deletions cut 7 bases from V and 3 bases from J, with 16 bases between. The CDR3 totals 14 residues.

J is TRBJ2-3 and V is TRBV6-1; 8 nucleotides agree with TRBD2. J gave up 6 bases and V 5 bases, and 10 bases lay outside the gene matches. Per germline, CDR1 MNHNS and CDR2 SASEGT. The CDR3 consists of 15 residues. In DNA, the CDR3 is TGTGCCAGCAGTCCTACCACTAGCGGAGCGGATACGCAGTATTTT. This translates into CASSPTTSGADTQYF.

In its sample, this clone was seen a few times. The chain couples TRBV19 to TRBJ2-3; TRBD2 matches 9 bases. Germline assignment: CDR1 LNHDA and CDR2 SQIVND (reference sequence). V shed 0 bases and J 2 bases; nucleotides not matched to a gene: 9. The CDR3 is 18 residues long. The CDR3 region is CASSIDHIAGDLTDTQYF. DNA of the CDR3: TGTGCCAGTAGTATAGATCACATAGCGGGGGACCTCACAGATACGCAGTATTTT.

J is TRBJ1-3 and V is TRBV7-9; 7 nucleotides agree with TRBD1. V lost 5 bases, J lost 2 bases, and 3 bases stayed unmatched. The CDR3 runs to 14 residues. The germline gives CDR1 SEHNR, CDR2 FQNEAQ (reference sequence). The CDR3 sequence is CASSTTGPGNTIYF. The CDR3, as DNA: TGTGCCAGCAGCACGACAGGGCCTGGAAACACCATATATTTT.

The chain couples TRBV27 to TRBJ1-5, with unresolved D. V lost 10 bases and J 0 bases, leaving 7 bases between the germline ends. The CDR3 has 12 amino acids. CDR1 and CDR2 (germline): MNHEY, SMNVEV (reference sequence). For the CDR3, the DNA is TGTGCCACCGCCTATAGCAATCAGCCCCAGCATTTT. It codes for CATAYSNQPQHF.

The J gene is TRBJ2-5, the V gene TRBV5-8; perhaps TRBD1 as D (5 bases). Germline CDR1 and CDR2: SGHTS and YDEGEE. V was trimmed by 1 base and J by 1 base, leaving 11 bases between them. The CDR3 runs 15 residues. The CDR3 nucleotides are TGTGCCAGCAGCTTGCGTGTGACAGCCCAAGAGACCCAGTACTTC. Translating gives CASSLRVTAQETQYF.

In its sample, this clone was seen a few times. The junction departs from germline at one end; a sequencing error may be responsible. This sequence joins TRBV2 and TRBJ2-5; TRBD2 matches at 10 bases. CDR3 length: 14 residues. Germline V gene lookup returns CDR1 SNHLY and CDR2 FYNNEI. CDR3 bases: TGTGCCAGCAAGGAGGGGTCTAGCGGGGGCCCCCAACACTTC. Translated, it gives CASKEGSSGGPQHF. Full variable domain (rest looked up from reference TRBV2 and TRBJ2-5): EPEVTQTPSHQVTQMGQEVILRCVPISNHLYFYWYRQILGQKVEFLVSFYNNEISEKSEIFDDQFSVERPDGSNFTLKIRSTKLEDSAMYFCASKEGSSGGPQHFGPGTRLLVL.

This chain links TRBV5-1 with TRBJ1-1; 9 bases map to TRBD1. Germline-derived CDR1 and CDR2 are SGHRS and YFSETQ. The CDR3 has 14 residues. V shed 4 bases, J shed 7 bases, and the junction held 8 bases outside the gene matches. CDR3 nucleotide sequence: TGCGCCAGCAGCCCCGGGACAGGGAATGTTGAAGCTTTCTTT. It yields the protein CASSPGTGNVEAFF.

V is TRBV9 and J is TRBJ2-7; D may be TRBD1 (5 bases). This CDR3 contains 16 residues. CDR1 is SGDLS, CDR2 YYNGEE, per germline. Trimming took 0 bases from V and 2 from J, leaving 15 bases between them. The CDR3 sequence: CASSVAHRPFPYEQYF. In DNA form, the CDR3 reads TGTGCCAGCAGCGTAGCTCACAGGCCCTTCCCCTACGAGCAGTACTTC.

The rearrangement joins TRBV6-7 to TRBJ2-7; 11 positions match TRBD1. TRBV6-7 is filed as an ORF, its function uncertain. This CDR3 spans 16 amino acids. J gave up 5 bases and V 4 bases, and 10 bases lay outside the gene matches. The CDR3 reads CASSFAGTGGPHEQYF. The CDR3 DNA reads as TGTGCCAGCAGTTTCGCCGGGACAGGGGGTCCCCACGAGCAGTACTTC.

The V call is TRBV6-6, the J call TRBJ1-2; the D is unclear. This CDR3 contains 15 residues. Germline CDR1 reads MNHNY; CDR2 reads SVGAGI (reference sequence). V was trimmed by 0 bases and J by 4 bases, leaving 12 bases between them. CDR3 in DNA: TGTGCCAGCAGTTACTCAGTTCCTCAGGTCTATGGCTACACCTTC. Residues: CASSYSVPQVYGYTF.

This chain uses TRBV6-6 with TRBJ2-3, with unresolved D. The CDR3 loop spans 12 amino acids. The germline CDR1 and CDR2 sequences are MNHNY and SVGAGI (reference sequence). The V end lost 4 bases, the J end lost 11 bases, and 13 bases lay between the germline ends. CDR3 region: CASSSEPLVQYF. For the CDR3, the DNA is TGTGCCAGCAGTTCGGAGCCCTTGGTGCAGTATTTT.

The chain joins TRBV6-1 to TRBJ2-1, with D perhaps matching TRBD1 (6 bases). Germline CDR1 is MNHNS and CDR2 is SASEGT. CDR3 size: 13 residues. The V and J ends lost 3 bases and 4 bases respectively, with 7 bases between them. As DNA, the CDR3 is TGTGCCAGCAGTGAGGACAGTTACAATGAGCAGTTCTTC. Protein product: CASSEDSYNEQFF.

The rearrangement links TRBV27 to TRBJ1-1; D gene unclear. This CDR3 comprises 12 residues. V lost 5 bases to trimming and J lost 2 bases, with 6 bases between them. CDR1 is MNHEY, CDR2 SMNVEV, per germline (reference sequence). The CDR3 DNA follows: TGTGCCAGCAGTACATTAAACACTGAAGCTTTCTTT. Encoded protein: CASSTLNTEAFF.

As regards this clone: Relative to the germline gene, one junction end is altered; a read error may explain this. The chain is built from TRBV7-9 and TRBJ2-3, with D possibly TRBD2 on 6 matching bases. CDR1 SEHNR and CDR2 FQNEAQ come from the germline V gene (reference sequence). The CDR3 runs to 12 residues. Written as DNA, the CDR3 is TGTTCCAGCAGCCCTGGGGGGGATACGCAGTATTTT. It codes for CSSSPGGDTQYF. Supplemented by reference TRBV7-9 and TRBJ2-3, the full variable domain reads DTGVSQNPRHKITKRGQNVTFRCDPISEHNRLYWYRQTLGQGPEFLTYFQNEAQLEKSRLLSDRFSAERPKGSFSTLEIQRTEQGDSAMYLCSSSPGGDTQYFGPGTRLTVL.

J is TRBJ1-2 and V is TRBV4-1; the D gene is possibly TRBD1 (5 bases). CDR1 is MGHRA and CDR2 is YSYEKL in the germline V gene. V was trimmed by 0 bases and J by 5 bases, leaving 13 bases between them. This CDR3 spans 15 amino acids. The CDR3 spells CASSQDSAGWYGYTF. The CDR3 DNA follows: TGCGCCAGCAGCCAAGATTCGGCAGGGTGGTATGGCTACACCTTC.

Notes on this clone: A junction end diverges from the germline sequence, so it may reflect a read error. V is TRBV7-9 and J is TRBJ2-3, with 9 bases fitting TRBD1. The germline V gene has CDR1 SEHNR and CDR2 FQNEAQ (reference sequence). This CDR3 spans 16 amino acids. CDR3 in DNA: TGTTCCAGCAGCGGTGCGCCGGGACAGGGCTCGGATACGCAGTATTTT. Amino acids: CSSSGAPGQGSDTQYF.

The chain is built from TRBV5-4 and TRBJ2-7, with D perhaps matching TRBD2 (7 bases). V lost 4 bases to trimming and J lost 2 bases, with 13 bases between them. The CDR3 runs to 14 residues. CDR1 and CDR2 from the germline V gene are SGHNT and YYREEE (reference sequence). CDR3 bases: TGTGCCAGCAGCCGCGGGGGCGGAACCTACGAGCAGTACTTC. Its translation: CASSRGGGTYEQYF.

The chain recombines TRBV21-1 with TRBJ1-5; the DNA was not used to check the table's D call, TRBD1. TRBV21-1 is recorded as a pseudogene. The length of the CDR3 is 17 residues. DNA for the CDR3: TGTGCCAGCAGCAAAGGTAGGGGGGACAGGGCCCATCAGCCCCAGCATTTT. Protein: CASSKGRGDRAHQPQHF.